This TCR beta chain was sequenced during a study of glioma-infiltrating T cells. At the level of the study: Glioblastomas were WHO grade IV, sampled at first diagnosis; low-grade were grade II. Glioma patients had dexamethasone for six or fewer days before surgery. Approximately 1 million peripheral T cells were targeted at roughly 4.5- to 11-fold coverage.

As regards this clonotype: No antigen is known for it.

Using RNA template, CDR3s of TCR alpha and beta were amplified with iRepertoire arm-PCR. TCRdb re-derived calls from the multiplex PCR reads in MiXCR, one entry per CDR3 protein. The data hold 300,000 to 450,000 distinct CDR3 sequences, with approximately 42% observed a single time. The ends lost 6 bases at V and 5 bases at J; junction bases unmatched: 11. This CDR3 comprises 15 residues. CDR1 is LNHDA and CDR2 is SQIVND in the germline V gene (reference sequence). General study results and limits: Tissue-blood divergence was below expectation in non-neoplastic patients, above in gliomas.

Sequencing input: glioma tissue, nonneoplastic brain tissue, or PBMCs (not recorded which). The sequence was collected from a human donor with low-grade glioma or glioblastoma, undergoing nonglioma brain surgery, or in good health (not recorded which). This chain connects TRBV19 to TRBJ2-7, with 9 nucleotides matching TRBD1. CDR3 nucleotides: TGTGCCAGTAGGACCACCGGGACAGGGCCCCACGAGCAGTACTTC. This encodes CASRTTGTGPHEQYF. Using reference TRBV19 and TRBJ2-7 for the parts outside the CDR3, the full variable domain is DGGITQSPKYLFRKEGQNVTLSCEQNLNHDAMYWYRQDPGQGLRLIYYSQIVNDFQKGDIAEGYSVSREKKESFPLTVTSAQKNPTAFYLCASRTTGTGPHEQYFGPGTRLTVT.